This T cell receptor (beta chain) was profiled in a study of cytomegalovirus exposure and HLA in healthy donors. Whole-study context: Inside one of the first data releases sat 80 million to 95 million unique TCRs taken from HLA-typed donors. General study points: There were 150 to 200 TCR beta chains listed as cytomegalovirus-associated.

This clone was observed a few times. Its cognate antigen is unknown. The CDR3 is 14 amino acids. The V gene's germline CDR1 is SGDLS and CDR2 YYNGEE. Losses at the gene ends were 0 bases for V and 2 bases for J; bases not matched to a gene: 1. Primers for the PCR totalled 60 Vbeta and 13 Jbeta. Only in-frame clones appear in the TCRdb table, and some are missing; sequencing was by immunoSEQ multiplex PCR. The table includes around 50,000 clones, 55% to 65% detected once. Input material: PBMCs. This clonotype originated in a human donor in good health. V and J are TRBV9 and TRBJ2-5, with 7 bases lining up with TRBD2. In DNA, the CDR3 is TGTGCCAGCAGCGTAGCGGGGGGACAAGAGACCCAGTACTTC. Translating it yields CASSVAGGQETQYF.